The 29 T cell receptor beta chains below were found in one sample sequenced in a study of blood T cell repertoires in COVID-19. Libraries were prepared by immunoSEQ multiplex PCR; TCRdb keeps only in-frame clonotypes and omits some of them. The sample holds around 250,000 clones, about 90% seen once. The sequenced sample consisted of PBMCs or T cells enriched from blood (not recorded which). The receptors come from a woman in her thirties or forties who had been exposed to COVID-19.

This CDR3 is CAWSRDYSNEQFF. The CDR3 DNA is TGTGCCTGGAGCCGGGACTACAGCAATGAGCAGTTCTTC. V gene TRBV30 combines with J gene TRBJ2-1, with 7 bases aligning to TRBD2. The germline V gene has CDR1 GTSNPN and CDR2 SVGIG (reference sequence). The CDR3 runs to 13 residues. Trimming at V came to 3 bases and at J to 6 bases, leaving 5 bases not matched to a gene.

The V gene is TRBV9, the J gene TRBJ1-1; the D gene is possibly TRBD1 (5 bases). The CDR3 length is 16 residues. Germline V CDR1 and CDR2: SGDLS, YYNGEE. The ends were cut back, 0 bases at V and 0 bases at J, with 12 bases in the middle. This CDR3 reads CASSVEGTSMNTEAFF. The CDR3 nucleotides are TGTGCCAGCAGCGTAGAAGGGACTTCAATGAACACTGAAGCTTTCTTT.

This sequence joins TRBV5-5 and TRBJ1-4; no definite D call. Looked up from germline, CDR1 is SGHKS and CDR2 is YYEKEE (reference sequence). Trimming cost V 4 bases and J 0 bases, with 10 bases left between them. This CDR3 is built from 15 residues. In DNA form, the CDR3 reads TGTGCCAGCAGCCCTTGGGCAGCAACTAATGAAAAACTGTTTTTT. The encoded protein is CASSPWAATNEKLFF.

V usage is TRBV29-1 and J usage is TRBJ2-3; D is possibly TRBD2 (7 bases). Trimming left V 6 bases short and J 1 base short, with 14 bases between. The CDR3 covers 14 residues. Germline V gene data show CDR1 as SQVTM and CDR2 as ANQGSEA. CDR3 in DNA: TGCAGCGTCGAGCGCGGGGGCGGCACAGATACGCAGTATTTT. Translated: CSVERGGGTDTQYF.

The table lists this clone with a few counts. The V gene is TRBV7-6, the J gene TRBJ2-2, with 11 bases fitting TRBD2. J was trimmed by 4 bases and V by 2 bases; bases with no gene match: 0. The V gene's germline CDR1 is SGHVS and CDR2 FNYEAQ. CDR3 size: 15 residues. In DNA, the CDR3 is TGTGCCAGCAGCTTAACTAGCGGGGGCACCGGGGAGCTGTTTTTT. Translated: CASSLTSGGTGELFF.

The chain recombines TRBV6-5 with TRBJ1-2, with a possible D match to TRBD1 (5 bases). Germline CDR1 reads MNHEY; CDR2 reads SVGAGI. The ends were cut back, 11 bases at V and 3 bases at J, with 19 bases in the middle. This CDR3 region has 14 residues. This CDR3 is CAVRQGFDYYGYTF. The CDR3 region has the DNA TGTGCCGTACGCCAGGGTTTCGACTACTATGGCTACACCTTC.

The table lists this clone with a count of one. CDR3 loop: CASSAETGSPLHF. The CDR3 DNA follows: TGTGCCAGCAGCGCTGAGACAGGTTCACCCCTCCACTTT. The chain has TRBV7-3 and TRBJ1-6; perhaps TRBD1 as D (6 bases). The germline V gene encodes CDR1 SGHTA and CDR2 FQGTGA. CDR3 length: 13 amino acids. V dropped 5 bases and J dropped 9 bases, with 11 bases sitting between them.

The J gene is TRBJ2-3, the V gene TRBV29-1; D call uncertain. The CDR3 spans 12 residues. From germline, CDR1 is SQVTM and CDR2 ANQGSEA. Deletions cut 5 bases from V and 6 bases from J, with 12 bases between. The CDR3 nucleotides read TGCAGCGTTCAGAACCGTACGGATACGCAGTATTTT. Amino acids: CSVQNRTDTQYF.

The V and J genes are TRBV28 and TRBJ1-2; 7 bases fit TRBD1. The CDR3 loop spans 14 amino acids. Germline-derived CDR1 and CDR2 are MDHEN and SYDVKM. With V trimmed by 3 bases and J by 8 bases, 9 bases remained unmatched. DNA for the CDR3: TGTGCCAGCAGTTTGGGAGCGACAGGGCGGGGCTACACCTTC. The encoded protein is CASSLGATGRGYTF.

The chain has TRBV11-1 and TRBJ1-3, with 7 nucleotides matching TRBD1. The germline V gene has CDR1 SGHAT and CDR2 FQDESV (reference sequence). Trimming removed 3 bases from V and 7 bases from J; junction bases left unmatched: 12. CDR3 length equals 16 residues. This CDR3 reads CASSFPGQFTSNTIYF. CDR3 DNA: TGTGCCAGCAGCTTTCCGGGACAGTTCACCAGCAACACCATATATTTT.

The CDR3 loop is CASAGQPSNQPQHF. The CDR3 region has the DNA TGTGCCAGCGCGGGACAGCCGTCCAATCAGCCCCAGCATTTT. The genes are TRBV28 and TRBJ1-5, with 7 positions matching TRBD1. The CDR3 has 14 amino acids. Germline CDR1 and CDR2: MDHEN and SYDVKM. J lost 3 bases, V lost 8 bases, and 7 bases had no gene match.

The chain carries TRBV28 and TRBJ1-5; D is unclear. CDR1 is MDHEN, CDR2 SYDVKM, per germline. The CDR3 is 12 residues long. Deletions cut 7 bases from V and 8 bases from J, with 12 bases between. The DNA for the CDR3 is TGTGCCAGCACCCTGAGGTCCGAGCCCCAGCATTTT. Protein product: CASTLRSEPQHF.

In this sample, this clone turned up once. The chain carries TRBV7-7 and TRBJ2-7, with 10 bases aligning to TRBD1. The CDR3 runs 15 residues. Germline CDR1 is SSHAT and CDR2 is FNYEAQ (reference sequence). J gave up 3 bases and V 3 bases, and 5 bases lay outside the gene matches. CDR3 region: CASSLRQGADYEQYF. The CDR3 nucleotides read TGTGCCAGCAGCTTGCGACAGGGGGCCGACTACGAGCAGTACTTC.

This clone has just one count. V gene TRBV4-3 combines with J gene TRBJ2-7; 9 bases are a match to TRBD2. CDR1 is LGHNA, CDR2 YSLEER, per germline. The trim removed 0 bases at V and 4 bases at J, leaving 4 bases unmatched. The CDR3 runs to 15 residues. The CDR3 sequence is CASSQDPSGAYEQYV. The CDR3 coding sequence is TGCGCCAGCAGCCAAGACCCTAGCGGGGCATACGAGCAGTACGTC.

The gene calls are TRBV19 and TRBJ1-5; no reliable D call. Germline V gene data show CDR1 as LNHDA and CDR2 as SQIVND (reference sequence). The CDR3 is 16 residues long. V lost 4 bases and J lost 0, with 13 bases in between. CDR3 region: CASSTLKFYSNQPQHF. The CDR3 DNA sequence: TGTGCCAGTAGTACCCTTAAATTTTATAGCAATCAGCCCCAGCATTTT.

This sequence joins TRBV28 and TRBJ2-6, with D unclear. Trimming took off 6 bases at V and 0 bases at J, with 6 bases between the two ends. The germline CDR1 and CDR2 sequences are MDHEN and SYDVKM. The CDR3 length is 14 residues. This chain's CDR3 is CASRRSSGANVLTF. DNA of the CDR3: TGTGCCAGCAGACGGAGCTCTGGGGCCAACGTCCTGACTTTC.

The rearrangement joins TRBV9 to TRBJ2-1; possible D gene TRBD1, 7 bases. The germline V gene has CDR1 SGDLS and CDR2 YYNGEE. CDR3 length equals 15 residues. Trimming took off 0 bases at V and 7 bases at J, with 14 bases between the two ends. The CDR3 protein is CASSVGQGEVNEQFF. The CDR3 DNA is TGTGCCAGCAGCGTAGGTCAGGGGGAGGTGAATGAGCAGTTCTTC.

A remark on this clone: At one end, the junction sequence differs from germline, possibly due to a read error. V usage is TRBV2 and J usage is TRBJ1-2, with D unresolved. CDR3 length equals 14 residues. Germline CDR1 SNHLY, CDR2 FYNNEI. The CDR3 reads CASSEEAGSYGYAF. In nucleotides, the CDR3 is TGTGCCAGCAGTGAAGAGGCAGGTTCCTATGGCTACGCCTTC.

This chain connects TRBV6-1 to TRBJ2-7; a weak D match, TRBD2 (5 bases). Trimming cost V 3 bases and J 6 bases, with 18 bases left between them. The CDR3 is 15 amino acids. Germline values: CDR1 MNHNS, CDR2 SASEGT. Written as DNA, the CDR3 is TGTGCCAGCAGTGAGGACTTGAACTCCCTTTGCGAGCAGTACGTC. This sequence encodes CASSEDLNSLCEQYV.

The gene calls are TRBV7-3 and TRBJ1-1, with D hard to call. V was shortened by 1 base and J by 1 base, with 4 bases between the two germline ends. Germline CDR1 and CDR2: SGHTA and FQGTGA. The CDR3 loop spans 13 amino acids. The CDR3 sequence is CASSLMANTEAFF. The CDR3 coding sequence is TGTGCCAGCAGCTTAATGGCGAACACTGAAGCTTTCTTT. Looking up the rest from reference TRBV7-3 and TRBJ1-1 gives the full variable domain: GAGVSQTPSNKVTEKGKYVELRCDPISGHTALYWYRQSLGQGPEFLIYFQGTGAADDSGLPNDRFFAVRPEGSVSTLKIQRTERGDSAVYLCASSLMANTEAFFGQGTRLTVV.

This clone has only a few counts. The rearrangement joins TRBV25-1 to TRBJ2-6, with a weak D call TRBD1 (6 bases). This CDR3 has 14 residues. Trimming removed 8 bases from V and 1 base from J, with 9 bases in between. Germline V gene sequence: CDR1 MGHDK, CDR2 SYGVNS. The CDR3 loop reads CASSDRSGANVLTF. The CDR3, as DNA: TGTGCCAGCTCCGACAGGTCTGGGGCCAACGTCCTGACTTTC.

The chain employs TRBV7-9 and TRBJ1-3, with D possibly matching TRBD1 (5 bases). V was shortened by 5 bases and J by 4 bases, with 15 bases between the two germline ends. Looked up from germline, CDR1 is SEHNR and CDR2 is FQNEAQ (reference sequence). The CDR3 length is 15 residues. CDR3 in DNA: TGTGCCAGCAGCCCGAGGCCAGGGATCGGAAACACCATATATTTT. Protein: CASSPRPGIGNTIYF.

The rearrangement links TRBV20-1 to TRBJ1-2; D might be TRBD1 (5 bases). CDR3 length: 15 amino acids. Trimming removed 3 bases at V and 4 bases at J, with 18 bases between. CDR1 is DFQATT, CDR2 SNEGSKA, per germline (reference sequence). The CDR3 loop reads CSASRGGGGAYGYTF. The CDR3 nucleotides read TGCAGTGCTAGTCGGGGTGGGGGAGGAGCCTATGGCTACACCTTC.

The chain links TRBV11-3 to TRBJ2-1; 7 bases map to TRBD2. CDR3 length: 12 amino acids. V shed 8 bases, J shed 8 bases, and the junction held 6 bases outside the gene matches. The germline CDR1 and CDR2 sequences are SGHNT and YENEEA. The CDR3: CASRTSAHEQFF. The CDR3 DNA reads as TGTGCCAGCCGAACTAGCGCCCATGAGCAGTTCTTC.

The chain couples TRBV27 to TRBJ1-1; possibly TRBD1 for D (5 bases). This CDR3 contains 14 residues. CDR1 is MNHEY and CDR2 is SMNVEV in the germline V gene (reference sequence). Between the trimmed V and J ends, which lost 5 bases and 0 bases, there was a span of 10 bases. Here the CDR3 reads CASSPDRLNTEAFF. The CDR3 DNA follows: TGTGCCAGCAGTCCCGACAGACTGAACACTGAAGCTTTCTTT.

This chain links TRBV18 with TRBJ1-3; D is undetermined. The CDR3 covers 16 residues. Germline CDR1 is KGHSH and CDR2 is LQKENI. The germline V and J ends were trimmed by 4 bases and 0 bases, with 13 bases remaining between them. The CDR3 loop is CASSLSSGGSGNTIYF. DNA for the CDR3: TGTGCCAGCTCACTCTCCTCGGGAGGCTCTGGAAACACCATATATTTT.

This sequence joins TRBV7-3 and TRBJ2-1; 8 nucleotides match TRBD1. Germline CDR1 SGHTA, CDR2 FQGTGA. This CDR3 is 16 amino acids long. V shed 5 bases, J shed 4 bases, and the junction held 10 bases outside the gene matches. The DNA of the CDR3 is TGTGCCAGCAGCGAAATCCACAGGGGGGAATACAATGAGCAGTTCTTC. It encodes CASSEIHRGEYNEQFF.

This clone was seen a single time. The chain recombines TRBV6-2 or TRBV6-3 with TRBJ2-3, with unresolved D. The CDR3 is made up of 14 amino acids. CDR1 is MNHEY, CDR2 SVGEGT, per germline. Trimming left V 4 bases short and J 0 bases short, with 8 bases between. As DNA, the CDR3 is TGTGCCAGCAGTTTAACTGCTAGCACAGATACGCAGTATTTT. Translation gives CASSLTASTDTQYF.

J is TRBJ2-6 and V is TRBV6-2 or TRBV6-3; D uncertain. Trimming pared 2 bases from V and 0 bases from J, leaving 5 bases between. Germline lookup yields CDR1 MNHEY and CDR2 SVGEGT. The CDR3 loop spans 15 amino acids. The CDR3 DNA follows: TGTGCCAGCAGTTACGTCGTCTCTGGGGCCAACGTCCTGACTTTC. Amino acids: CASSYVVSGANVLTF.